Sequencing of this T cell receptor (beta chain) was carried out in a study of beta chain features in type 1 diabetes. Findings of the study overall: There were fewer insertions and more deletions at the VDJ junctions of type 1 diabetes patients.

This CDR3 comprises 16 residues. Germline lookup yields CDR1 SGDLS and CDR2 YYNGEE. With 3 bases clipped from V and 2 bases from J, the junction kept 3 bases outside the gene matches. This clone was picked up a small number of times. Antigen: not known. Every isolated RNA sample was fully reverse transcribed, so sequencing captured expressed TCRB transcripts. TCRdb's copy holds only in-frame clones and misses some; the assay was immunoSEQ multiplex PCR. Of more than 350,000 clones in the sample, roughly 10% were seen once. The sequencing input was naive CD4+ T cells from blood. The sequence derives from a woman between 18 and 29 years old in good health. The chain recombines TRBV9 with TRBJ2-1, with 12 bases lining up with TRBD2. The CDR3 sequence is CASSGRTSGTYNEQFF. The CDR3 DNA follows: TGTGCCAGCAGCGGGAGGACTAGCGGGACCTACAATGAGCAGTTCTTC.